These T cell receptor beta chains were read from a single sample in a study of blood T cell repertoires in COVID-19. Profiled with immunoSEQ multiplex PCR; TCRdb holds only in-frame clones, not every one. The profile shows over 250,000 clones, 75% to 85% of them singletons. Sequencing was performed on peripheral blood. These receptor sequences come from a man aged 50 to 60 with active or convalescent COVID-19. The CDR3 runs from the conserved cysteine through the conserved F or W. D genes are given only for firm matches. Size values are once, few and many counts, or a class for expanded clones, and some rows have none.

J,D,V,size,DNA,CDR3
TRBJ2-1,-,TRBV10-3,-,TGTGCCATCAGTGACGCGGGCGGGAACTACAATGAGCAGTTCTTC,CAISDAGGNYNEQFF
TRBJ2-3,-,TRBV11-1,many,TGTGCCAGCAGCTTCTGGTTACGCGGTACGCAGTATTTT,CASSFWLRGTQYF
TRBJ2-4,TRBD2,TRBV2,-,TGTGCCAGCAGTGAGGCGGGGGTAGCCAAAAACATTCAGTACTTC,CASSEAGVAKNIQYF
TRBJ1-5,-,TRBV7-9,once,TGTGCCAGCAGCTTAGGCCTTGGCGGGGAGAGCAATCAGCCCCAGCATTTT,CASSLGLGGESNQPQHF
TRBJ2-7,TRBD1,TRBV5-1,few,TGCGCCAGCAGCTTGGCCCTGACAGGGCTCTCCTACGAGCAGTACTTC,CASSLALTGLSYEQYF
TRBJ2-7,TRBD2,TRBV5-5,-,TGTGCCAGCAGCTTCACGGGGGGGCGGACCTACGAGCAGTACTTC,CASSFTGGRTYEQYF
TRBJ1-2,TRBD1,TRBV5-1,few,TGCGCCAGCAGCTTGGGGGACAGGGGAATAGGAGGAAATGGCTACACCTTC,CASSLGDRGIGGNGYTF
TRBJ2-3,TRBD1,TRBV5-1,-,TGCGCCAGCAGCTCATCAGGGGGAATGGCAGATACGCAGTATTTT,CASSSSGGMADTQYF
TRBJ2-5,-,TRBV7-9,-,TGTGCCAGCGGTAGAGGGCTCGATGAGACCCAGTACTTC,CASGRGLDETQYF
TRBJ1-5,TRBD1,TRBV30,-,TGTGCCGCGGGACAGGGGCACCAGCCCCAGCATTTT,CAAGQGHQPQHF
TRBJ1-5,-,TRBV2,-,TGTGCCAGCACCCCCCTTGCTAATAGCAATCAGCCCCAGCATTTT,CASTPLANSNQPQHF
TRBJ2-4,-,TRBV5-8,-,TGTGCCAGCAGCTTGTCTCGAGCCAAAAACATTCAGTACTTC,CASSLSRAKNIQYF
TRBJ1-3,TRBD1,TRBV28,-,TGTGCCAGCAGACGGAGACCGGGACAGGGGGGTACTTCAACTGGAAACACCATATATTTT,CASRRRPGQGGTSTGNTIYF
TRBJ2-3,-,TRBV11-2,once,TGTGCCAGCAGCTTGACTGCTACACTGACAGGCCTGAGCACAGATACGCAGTATTTT,CASSLTATLTGLSTDTQYF
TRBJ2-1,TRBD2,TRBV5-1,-,TGCGCCAGCAGCATTAGCGGGAGCTCCTACAATGAGCAGTTCTTC,CASSISGSSYNEQFF
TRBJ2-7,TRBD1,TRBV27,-,TGTGCCAGCAGTTCCCGGACAGGCGCCTACGAGCAGTACTTC,CASSSRTGAYEQYF
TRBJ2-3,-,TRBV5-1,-,TGCGCCAGCAGCTTGGAACTAGCAGGAGATACGCAGTATTTT,CASSLELAGDTQYF
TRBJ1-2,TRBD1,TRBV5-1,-,TGCGCCAGCAGCTCGGCAGGGACAGGGCCCTATGGCTACACCTTC,CASSSAGTGPYGYTF
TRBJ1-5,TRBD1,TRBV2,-,TGTGCCAGCAGTGCCGGGACAGGGGGAGGTCAGCCCCAGCATTTT,CASSAGTGGGQPQHF
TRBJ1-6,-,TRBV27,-,TGTGCCAGCAGTCCGCGGAATTCACCCCTCCACTTT,CASSPRNSPLHF
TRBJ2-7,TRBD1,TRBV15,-,TGTGCCACCAGCAGCCCGGACAGGGGCCCCTACGAGCAGTACTTC,CATSSPDRGPYEQYF
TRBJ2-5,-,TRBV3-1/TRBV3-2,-,TGTGCCAGCACACCTACTTACCAAGAGACCCAGTACTTC,CASTPTYQETQYF
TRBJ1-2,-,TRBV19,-,TGTGCCAGTAGTATGCGGGGTGACTATGGCTACACCTTC,CASSMRGDYGYTF
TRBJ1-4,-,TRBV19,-,TGTGCCAGTAGTATTAGAGGACAGTCTCTCGAAAAACTGTTTTTT,CASSIRGQSLEKLFF